Listed here are 19 T cell receptor beta chains from one sample, sequenced in a study of siplizumab effects on memory and regulatory T cells. TCRdb's copy holds only in-frame clones and misses some; the assay was immunoSEQ multiplex PCR. The sample has 100,000 to 120,000 clones, about nine tenths seen once. What was sequenced was CD4+ T cells sorted from blood. These receptors originate from a human donor in good health.

CDR3: CASRTSVDNEQFF. In DNA form, the CDR3 reads TGTGCCAGTCGGACTAGCGTTGACAATGAGCAGTTCTTC. The chain carries TRBV7-6 and TRBJ2-1, with 9 bases lining up with TRBD2. CDR3 length equals 13 residues. Germline loops: CDR1 SGHVS, CDR2 FNYEAQ. The junction had 5 bases not matched to a gene; V was cut back by 9 bases and J by 5 bases. The whole variable domain, remainder taken from reference TRBV7-6 and TRBJ2-1, is GAGVSQSPRYKVTKRGQDVALRCDPISGHVSLYWYRQALGQGPEFLTYFNYEAQQDKSGLPNDRFSAERPEGSISTLTIQRTEQRDSAMYRCASRTSVDNEQFFGPGTRLTVL.

J is TRBJ2-2 and V is TRBV4-2; D is possibly TRBD2 (5 bases). Between the trimmed V and J ends, which lost 6 bases and 0 bases, there was a span of 11 bases. CDR1 is LGHNA and CDR2 is YNFKEQ in the germline V gene. The CDR3 has 15 residues. CDR3 in amino acids: CASRPTGANTGELFF. For the CDR3, the DNA is TGTGCCAGCAGACCAACCGGGGCGAACACCGGGGAGCTGTTTTTT.

The chain employs TRBV25-1 and TRBJ2-2; 9 nucleotides match TRBD2. J lost 4 bases, V lost 4 bases, and 13 bases had no gene match. The germline V gene has CDR1 MGHDK and CDR2 SYGVNS. This CDR3 is 18 amino acids long. CDR3 residues: CASSAARAGGWGTGELFF. CDR3 DNA sequence: TGTGCCAGCAGTGCAGCTCGAGCGGGAGGATGGGGCACCGGGGAGCTGTTTTTT. The whole variable domain, filled in from reference TRBV25-1 and TRBJ2-2, reads EADIYQTPRYLVIGTGKKITLECSQTMGHDKMYWYQQDPGMELHLIHYSYGVNSTEKGDLSSESTVSRIRTEHFPLTLESARPSHTSQYLCASSAARAGGWGTGELFFGEGSRLTVL.

This chain links TRBV25-1 with TRBJ2-2; no clear D gene. The CDR3 has 15 residues. Trimming shortened V by 3 bases and J by 4 bases, and 12 bases separated the two germline ends. The germline V gene has CDR1 MGHDK and CDR2 SYGVNS. CDR3 coding DNA: TGTGCCAGCAGTGACCGGGCCAGAACCACCGGGGAGCTGTTTTTT. Encoded protein: CASSDRARTTGELFF.

The DNA for the CDR3 is TGTGCCAGCTTTAGCGGGAGAGGGTACAATGAGCAGTTCTTC. Translated, it gives CASFSGRGYNEQFF. The chain has TRBV6-1 and TRBJ2-1; 9 bases are shared with TRBD2. V shed 8 bases, J shed 4 bases, and the junction held 6 bases outside the gene matches. CDR1 and CDR2 from the germline V gene are MNHNS and SASEGT. This CDR3 spans 14 amino acids.

This clone was seen only once. The chain has TRBV27 and TRBJ2-5; perhaps TRBD1 as D (6 bases). Per germline, CDR1 MNHEY and CDR2 SMNVEV (reference sequence). This CDR3 has 14 amino acids. V was clipped by 4 bases and J by 5 bases, with 14 bases between them. CDR3 protein: CASSSNRVSETQYF. The CDR3 DNA sequence: TGTGCCAGCAGTTCCAACAGGGTCTCCGAGACCCAGTACTTC.

The chain employs TRBV6-4 and TRBJ2-3; 10 nucleotides line up with TRBD2. Germline lookup yields CDR1 MRHNA and CDR2 SNTAGT. The CDR3 covers 18 residues. The V segment lost 2 bases and the J segment 2 bases; nucleotides outside the gene matches: 10. CDR3 coding DNA: TGTGCCAGCAGTGACCACTACTCCCTAGCGGGGGACACAGATACGCAGTATTTT. Amino acids: CASSDHYSLAGDTDTQYF.

The chain combines TRBV15 with TRBJ2-1, with 10 bases fitting TRBD2. The germline V gene has CDR1 LNHNV and CDR2 YYDKDF (reference sequence). CDR3 length: 18 amino acids. V was pared by 1 base and J by 4 bases, with 10 bases of the junction left unmatched. The CDR3: CATSRGNRRTSGYNEQFF. The DNA of the CDR3 is TGTGCCACCAGCAGAGGGAATAGACGGACTAGCGGATACAATGAGCAGTTCTTC.

The gene calls are TRBV5-6 and TRBJ1-2; D is perhaps TRBD1 (6 bases). The CDR3 consists of 15 residues. From germline, CDR1 is SGHDT and CDR2 YYEEEE. Trimming cost V 0 bases and J 2 bases, with 11 bases left between them. The CDR3 DNA sequence: TGTGCCAGCAGCTTGGTGGGGGCTCGAAACTATGGCTACACCTTC. The encoded protein is CASSLVGARNYGYTF.

The J gene is TRBJ2-7, the V gene TRBV19, with D perhaps matching TRBD1 or TRBD2 (6 bases each). Germline V CDR1 and CDR2: LNHDA, SQIVND (reference sequence). The CDR3 is 15 residues long. Deletions cut 3 bases from V and 2 bases from J, with 14 bases between. The CDR3: CASSMEGRGPYEQYF. CDR3 sequence (DNA): TGTGCCAGTAGTATGGAAGGACGGGGGCCCTACGAGCAGTACTTC.

The J gene is TRBJ2-3, the V gene TRBV28; maybe TRBD1 (5 bases). The V end lost 3 bases, the J end lost 13 bases, and 11 bases lay between the germline ends. The germline CDR1 and CDR2 sequences are MDHEN and SYDVKM. The CDR3 runs 11 residues. CDR3 loop: CASSFRGAKYF. CDR3 sequence (DNA): TGTGCCAGCAGTTTTCGTGGGGCGAAGTATTTT.

CDR3 amino acids: CASSLSLGQLNEQFF. CDR3 in DNA: TGTGCCAGTAGTTTATCCCTCGGACAACTCAATGAGCAGTTCTTC. The chain carries TRBV19 and TRBJ2-1; possibly TRBD1 for D (5 bases). Germline V gives CDR1 LNHDA, CDR2 SQIVND (reference sequence). The CDR3 runs to 15 residues. The V end was cut by 5 bases, the J end by 6 bases, with 17 bases between.

This clone appeared once. This rearrangement joins TRBV5-1 to TRBJ2-5; no definite D call. The DNA end is a closer match to TRBJ2-7, so the J assignment may be wrong. The CDR3 runs 17 residues. CDR1 is SGHRS, CDR2 YFSETQ, per germline. Written as DNA, the CDR3 is TGCGCCAGCAGCTTGGAGGGCTACTCCCTTTCCCCCTACGAGCAGTACTTC. Translated: CASSLEGYSLSPYEQYF.

This clone was observed once. The chain links TRBV6-5 to TRBJ2-7, with 9 bases identical to TRBD1. CDR1 MNHEY and CDR2 SVGAGI come from the germline V gene. Trimming removed 7 bases from V and 3 bases from J; junction bases left unmatched: 1. This CDR3 contains 12 residues. CDR3 coding DNA: TGTGCCAGCATGACAGGGGGCTACGAGCAGTACTTC. Its translation is CASMTGGYEQYF.

V and J are TRBV9 and TRBJ2-3; a weak D match, TRBD2 (6 bases). CDR3 length equals 12 residues. Germline V gives CDR1 SGDLS, CDR2 YYNGEE. Between the trimmed V and J ends, which lost 4 bases and 11 bases, there was a span of 14 bases. The DNA of the CDR3 is TGTGCCAGCAGCCTCACGGGAGCTAGGCAGTATTTT. Translated: CASSLTGARQYF.

The V call is TRBV6-5, the J call TRBJ1-2; no definite D call. Trimming removed 2 bases at V and 4 bases at J, with 14 bases between. The CDR3 has 15 amino acids. Germline CDR1 MNHEY, CDR2 SVGAGI. For the CDR3, the DNA is TGTGCCAGCAGTTACGGGCGCGGCAGCGCCTATGGCTACACCTTC. Translated: CASSYGRGSAYGYTF.

CDR3 residues: CASSLKGYNSPLHF. Here the CDR3 DNA reads TGTGCCAGCAGCTTAAAGGGGTATAATTCACCCCTCCACTTT. The chain links TRBV7-2 to TRBJ1-6; a possible D gene is TRBD1 (5 bases). Germline values: CDR1 SGHTA, CDR2 FQGNSA. V shed 2 bases and J shed 4 bases, with 6 bases lying between them. There are 14 residues in the CDR3. The full variable domain, in which reference TRBV7-2 and TRBJ1-6 provide the parts outside the CDR3, is GAGVSQSPSNKVTEKGKDVELRCDPISGHTALYWYRQSLGQGLEFLIYFQGNSAPDKSGLPSDRFSAERTGGSVSTLTIQRTQQEDSAVYLCASSLKGYNSPLHFGNGTRLTVT.

The chain links TRBV7-9 to TRBJ2-1, with a possible D match to TRBD2 (7 bases). Trimming removed 6 bases at V and 5 bases at J, with 17 bases between. Germline loops: CDR1 SEHNR, CDR2 FQNEAQ (reference sequence). CDR3 length: 15 amino acids. CDR3 coding DNA: TGTGCCAGCAGGGGAGGGGGAAAAGCTAACAATGAGCAGTTCTTC. Its protein is CASRGGGKANNEQFF.

V and J are TRBV6-1 and TRBJ1-2, with 9 bases identical to TRBD1. CDR1 is MNHNS, CDR2 SASEGT, per germline. This CDR3 comprises 14 residues. V lost 6 bases, J lost 8 bases, and 10 bases stayed unmatched. The CDR3 nucleotides read TGTGCCAGCAGCCTGACAGGACAGGGGAGAGGCTACACCTTC. Its protein product is CASSLTGQGRGYTF.